One and the same sample provided the 3 T cell receptor beta chains below, sequenced in a study of T cell repertoires in cytomegalovirus infection. TCRdb reanalysed the reads using MiXCR and keeps one entry per CDR3 protein. This sample carries over 450,000 distinct CDR3 sequences, approximately 10% of them seen once, and the ten largest clones take 9.5% to 13%. The material sequenced was PBMCs. These receptor sequences come from a human donor in good health (CMV status not recorded). Some clones in this sample may be carry-over from other donors' samples.

The rearrangement uses TRBV9 and TRBJ2-1; 14 bases are shared with TRBD2. This CDR3 spans 17 amino acids. J was trimmed by 9 bases and V by 2 bases; bases with no gene match: 10. Germline V gene data show CDR1 as SGDLS and CDR2 as YYNGEE. CDR3 amino acids: CASSVSHRTSGRSEQFF. The CDR3 DNA reads as TGTGCCAGCAGCGTCAGCCACCGGACTAGCGGGAGGAGTGAGCAGTTCTTC.

V is TRBV20-1 and J is TRBJ2-7; 7 bases are shared with TRBD2. The J segment lost 3 bases and the V segment lost 3 bases, leaving 8 bases of the junction unmatched. Germline CDR1 is DFQATT and CDR2 is SNEGSKA (reference sequence). The CDR3 contains 14 residues. CDR3 sequence reads: CSASPPTSSYEQYF. The CDR3 DNA is TGCAGTGCTAGCCCCCCGACTAGCAGCTACGAGCAGTACTTC.

V usage is TRBV7-9 and J usage is TRBJ1-1, with D unresolved. V gave up 4 bases and J gave up 1 base, with 10 bases separating them. The CDR3 consists of 14 residues. CDR1 SEHNR and CDR2 FQNEAQ come from the germline V gene (reference sequence). This CDR3 reads CASSSQRENTEAFF. The CDR3 nucleotides read TGTGCCAGCAGCTCCCAGAGGGAGAACACTGAAGCTTTCTTT. The full variable domain, rest sourced from reference TRBV7-9 and TRBJ1-1, is DTGVSQNPRHKITKRGQNVTFRCDPISEHNRLYWYRQTLGQGPEFLTYFQNEAQLEKSRLLSDRFSAERPKGSFSTLEIQRTEQGDSAMYLCASSSQRENTEAFFGQGTRLTVV.